The 6 T cell receptor beta chains below all came from one sample that was sequenced in a study of T cell responses to AZD1222 COVID-19 vaccine. Only in-frame clones appear in the TCRdb table, and some are missing; sequencing was by immunoSEQ multiplex PCR. Here the sample spans 150,000 or so clones, 90% being singletons. The sample here was peripheral blood, taken 28 days after the second AZD1222 dose. All receptors come from an adult who received the AZD1222 COVID-19 vaccine.

The chain carries TRBV5-4 and TRBJ2-7; D uncertain. The CDR3 runs 15 residues. The V gene's germline CDR1 is SGHNT and CDR2 YYREEE (reference sequence). Trimming removed 1 base from V and 6 bases from J, with 17 bases in between. Here the CDR3 reads CASSLMVARSVEQYF. CDR3 nucleotide sequence: TGTGCCAGCAGCTTGATGGTGGCCCGCTCGGTCGAGCAGTACTTC. Together with reference TRBV5-4 and TRBJ2-7, the CDR3 gives the full variable domain: ETGVTQSPTHLIKTRGQQVTLRCSSQSGHNTVSWYQQALGQGPQFIFQYYREEENGRGNFPPRFSGLQFPNYSSELNVNALELDDSALYLCASSLMVARSVEQYFGPGTRLTVT.

This clone was found a few times. V gene TRBV5-5 combines with J gene TRBJ1-5, with no clear D. V lost 2 bases to trimming and J lost 7 bases, with 13 bases between them. Per germline, CDR1 SGHKS and CDR2 YYEKEE (reference sequence). This CDR3 contains 14 residues. The CDR3 DNA follows: TGTGCCAGCAGCTTAGGGCAGAGGTCCCAGCCCCAGCATTTT. This translates into CASSLGQRSQPQHF.

The chain has TRBV7-9 and TRBJ1-1, with a tentative D call TRBD1 (6 bases). Trimming took off 5 bases at V and 3 bases at J, with 10 bases between the two ends. The CDR3 has 13 residues. Germline lookup yields CDR1 SEHNR and CDR2 FQNEAQ (reference sequence). CDR3 nucleotide sequence: TGTGCCAGCAGCGACCCAGGGGACACTGAAGCTTTCTTT. It specifies CASSDPGDTEAFF. Full variable domain (outside the CDR3, taken from reference TRBV7-9 and TRBJ1-1): DTGVSQNPRHKITKRGQNVTFRCDPISEHNRLYWYRQTLGQGPEFLTYFQNEAQLEKSRLLSDRFSAERPKGSFSTLEIQRTEQGDSAMYLCASSDPGDTEAFFGQGTRLTVV.

J is TRBJ1-3 and V is TRBV2; D ambiguous. The ends were cut back, 2 bases at V and 0 bases at J, with 11 bases in the middle. The germline gives CDR1 SNHLY, CDR2 FYNNEI. This CDR3 has 16 residues. The CDR3 loop reads CASSEPLSRSGNTIYF. Here the CDR3 DNA reads TGTGCCAGCAGTGAACCGCTTTCACGCTCTGGAAACACCATATATTTT.

The chain couples TRBV7-8 to TRBJ1-1; D gene unclear. CDR1 and CDR2 (germline): SGHVS, FQNEAQ. The V gene lost 5 bases and the J gene lost 0 bases, with 19 bases spanning the gap. The CDR3 has 17 residues. The CDR3 is CASSPRQSRVMNTEAFF. DNA for the CDR3: TGTGCCAGCAGCCCCCGGCAAAGCCGGGTAATGAACACTGAAGCTTTCTTT. Full variable domain (remainder filled in from reference TRBV7-8 and TRBJ1-1): GAGVSQSPRYKVAKRGQDVALRCDPISGHVSLFWYQQALGQGPEFLTYFQNEAQLDKSGLPSDRFFAERPEGSVSTLKIQRTQQEDSAVYLCASSPRQSRVMNTEAFFGQGTRLTVV.

This clone was recorded only once. The chain combines TRBV4-2 with TRBJ1-4; D ambiguous. Trimming took off 1 base at V and 8 bases at J, with 11 bases between the two ends. The CDR3 covers 14 residues. The V gene's germline CDR1 is LGHNA and CDR2 YNFKEQ. Here the CDR3 DNA reads TGTGCCAGCAGCCAAGGGGAGTCCTACGAAAAACTGTTTTTT. As protein: CASSQGESYEKLFF.